A selection of T cell receptor beta chains follows, all from one sample in a study of CD8+ T cells in alopecia areata. Assay used: immunoSEQ multiplex PCR; TCRdb lists only in-frame clones, some missing. This table holds 60,000 to 70,000 clones, roughly half found once. The material sequenced was CD8+ T cells sorted from blood, taken at week 0. These TCRs come from a human donor with alopecia areata. Both conserved end residues are part of each CDR3. Fields, in order: D gene, clone size, J gene, V gene, CDR3 DNA, CDR3 protein. A D gene is named only where the DNA matches it firmly. Clone size appears in some rows only: once, few, many, or a class for an expanded clone.

>TRBD1|NA|TRBJ1-5|TRBV28
TGTGCCAGCAGACACAGGGGTATGCAGCCCCAGCATTTT
CASRHRGMQPQHF
>NA|NA|TRBJ2-7|TRBV29-1
TGCAGCGTTGAACAGCAGAACTCCTACGAGCAGTACTTC
CSVEQQNSYEQYF
>TRBD2|few|TRBJ2-5|TRBV29-1
TGCAGCGTTGAAGGGGGTCTAGCGGGAGAAGGGGACCACCAAGAGACCCAGTACTTC
CSVEGGLAGEGDHQETQYF
>NA|NA|TRBJ1-5|TRBV15
TGTGCCACCAGTCAAGGGGTCGGAGGCAATCAGCCCCAGCATTTT
CATSQGVGGNQPQHF
>NA|few|TRBJ2-3|TRBV29-1
TGCAGCGTTGAAGACTGGGGACCTAGCACAGATACGCAGTATTTT
CSVEDWGPSTDTQYF
>TRBD2|NA|TRBJ2-7|TRBV27
TGTGCCAGCAGTTTATCCGGGAGGGTCCTCGAGCAGTACTTC
CASSLSGRVLEQYF
>NA|NA|TRBJ1-2|TRBV6-1
TGTGCCAGCAGTGAAGTTGGCGGATTCTATGGCTACACCTTC
CASSEVGGFYGYTF
>NA|few|TRBJ2-7|TRBV4-3
TGCGCCAGCAGCCAAGACCTAGGTCAAGGGATTCACGAGCAGTACTTC
CASSQDLGQGIHEQYF
>TRBD1|few|TRBJ2-7|TRBV30
TGTGCCTGGAGTGGACAGGGATCCAACGAGCAGTACTTC
CAWSGQGSNEQYF
>NA|few|TRBJ2-5|TRBV11-2
TGTGCCAGCAGGATCGCCGGGACCCAGTACTTC
CASRIAGTQYF
>NA|NA|TRBJ2-1|TRBV23-1
TGCGCCAGCAGTCAGGGACACTCCTACAATGAGCAGTTCTTC
CASSQGHSYNEQFF
>NA|NA|TRBJ2-7|TRBV6-5
TGTGCCAGCGGCTACTACGAGCAGTACTTC
CASGYYEQYF
>NA|NA|TRBJ2-6|TRBV5-4
TGTGCCAGCAGCTCGGTTTACTCTGGGGCCAACGTCCTGACTTTC
CASSSVYSGANVLTF
>TRBD2|few|TRBJ2-3|TRBV2
TGTGCCAGCAGTGATGGGACTAGCGGGAGCACAGATACGCAGTATTTT
CASSDGTSGSTDTQYF
>NA|NA|TRBJ1-2|TRBV7-9
TGTGCCAGCAGCTTTTTCCTGACTAGCCAGGGTAACTATGGCTACACCTTC
CASSFFLTSQGNYGYTF
>NA|NA|TRBJ2-7|TRBV29-1
TGCAGCGCCGTTGGAGGACAGAGCTCCTACGAGCAGTACTTC
CSAVGGQSSYEQYF
>TRBD2|NA|TRBJ2-7|TRBV6-5
TGTGCCAGCAGTCAATCTAGCGGGGAATCCTACGAGCAGTACTTC
CASSQSSGESYEQYF
>NA|NA|TRBJ2-1|TRBV27
TGTGCCAGCAGTACATGGAGTGCTACTACAAAATACAATGAGCAGTTCTTC
CASSTWSATTKYNEQFF
>NA|NA|TRBJ1-1|TRBV11-2
TGTGCCAGCAGCTTAGGAGGGCTGAGTTACACTGAAGCTTTCTTT
CASSLGGLSYTEAFF
>NA|NA|TRBJ2-1|TRBV30
TGTGCCTGGAGCCTCGGGACGGCGATCGAGCAGTTCTTC
CAWSLGTAIEQFF
>TRBD2|NA|TRBJ2-3|TRBV7-2
TGTGCCAGCAGCGGGCCGACTAGCGGGAGGGCAGATACGCAGTATTTT
CASSGPTSGRADTQYF
>NA|few|TRBJ2-4|TRBV29-1
TGCAGCGTTGAAGGGTTACAAGCCAAAAACATTCAGTACTTC
CSVEGLQAKNIQYF
>NA|NA|TRBJ1-5|TRBV19
TGTGCCAGTAGTTGGGGGGTTTCTAGCAATCAGCCCCAGCATTTT
CASSWGVSSNQPQHF
>NA|NA|TRBJ1-3|TRBV29-1
TGCAGCGTTTTTAAGCAAGGGACCTCTGGAAACACCATATATTTT
CSVFKQGTSGNTIYF
>TRBD1|NA|TRBJ2-5|TRBV27
TGTGCCAGCAGAGGAGCAGGGGGCCCAAATCAAGAGACCCAGTACTTC
CASRGAGGPNQETQYF
>NA|many|TRBJ2-7|TRBV28
TGTGCCAGCAGTTGGGGGCGGCAGGAGAATTACGAGCAGTACTTC
CASSWGRQENYEQYF
>TRBD1|NA|TRBJ2-5|TRBV25-1
TGTGCCAGCAGTGCACTACAGGGGTGGCGGGAGACCCAGTACTTC
CASSALQGWRETQYF
>NA|few|TRBJ2-2|TRBV7-9
TGTGCCAGCAGCGACGTTGCGACCGGGGAGCTGTTTTTT
CASSDVATGELFF
>NA|NA|TRBJ2-7|TRBV2
TGTGCCAGCAGCCCCAGGGTCGAGCAGTACTTC
CASSPRVEQYF
>NA|few|TRBJ2-3|TRBV7-9
TGTGCCAGCAGCTTCGGGGCCGAATTTAGCACAGATACGCAGTATTTT
CASSFGAEFSTDTQYF
>NA|NA|TRBJ2-1|TRBV19
TGTGCCAGTAGTACGACTGCGAACTCCTACAATGAGCAGTTCTTC
CASSTTANSYNEQFF
>TRBD1|few|TRBJ2-1|TRBV7-7
TGTGCCAGCAGCCCCCGGACAGGGGGCGGTGAGCAGTTCTTC
CASSPRTGGGEQFF
>NA|few|TRBJ2-2|TRBV19
TGTGCCAGTAGTTACGGGGGAACGGCCACCGGGGAGCTGTTTTTT
CASSYGGTATGELFF
>TRBD1|NA|TRBJ2-7|TRBV7-9
TGTGCCAGCAGCGCCGTAGGGACAGGCGATTACGAGCAGTACTTC
CASSAVGTGDYEQYF
>NA|few|TRBJ2-1|TRBV13
TGTGCCAGCAGCAACAATGCTGCGGAAGGAGACAATGAGCAGTTCTTC
CASSNNAAEGDNEQFF
>TRBD1|few|TRBJ1-1|TRBV29-1
TGCAGCGTTGAGAACAGGGGAACTGAAGCTTTCTTT
CSVENRGTEAFF
>TRBD1|NA|TRBJ2-7|TRBV27
TGTGCCAGCAGCCACGGACAGGGAGGCGAGCAGTACTTC
CASSHGQGGEQYF
>NA|few|TRBJ2-3|TRBV19
TGTGCCAGTAGTATTGGGGTGTTGGAGTATTTT
CASSIGVLEYF
>NA|NA|TRBJ1-1|TRBV7-9
TGTGCCAGCAGCTTAGCAGACAGGAACACTGAAGCTTTCTTT
CASSLADRNTEAFF
>TRBD1|few|TRBJ2-2|TRBV9
TGTGCCAGCAGCGGCATACGGGAGGAAGGACAGGGGGCAACCGGGGAGCTGTTTTTT
CASSGIREEGQGATGELFF
>NA|NA|TRBJ2-2|TRBV6-5
TGTGCCAGCAGTTACACCCTCAAGCCCGGGGAGCTGTTTTTT
CASSYTLKPGELFF
>TRBD1|once|TRBJ2-4|TRBV4-2
TGTGCCAGCAGCCAAGGACCCTCGACAGGGCCGAACATTCAGTACTTC
CASSQGPSTGPNIQYF
>NA|NA|TRBJ2-5|TRBV4-3
TGCGCCAGCAGCCAACACCGAGAGGAGACCCAGTACTTC
CASSQHREETQYF
>NA|NA|TRBJ2-5|TRBV27
TGTGCCAGCGGTACGGACAGAGGATACCAGTACTTC
CASGTDRGYQYF
>NA|NA|TRBJ2-1|TRBV7-9
TGTGCCAGCAGCTTAGTGGCGGGACCTTACAATGAGCAGTTCTTC
CASSLVAGPYNEQFF
>NA|few|TRBJ1-1|TRBV19
TGTGCCAGTAGTCTATCGACAGCTCGGGCGTACACTGAAGCTTTCTTT
CASSLSTARAYTEAFF
>NA|NA|TRBJ2-7|TRBV29-1
TGCAGCGTTCAGGCCAGGGATTCCCACGAGCAGTACTTC
CSVQARDSHEQYF
>NA|NA|TRBJ2-3|TRBV2
TGTGCCAGCAGTGATGGGTGGTATACGCAGTATTTT
CASSDGWYTQYF
>TRBD1|NA|TRBJ2-5|TRBV6-1
TGTGCCAGCAGACTACGGGACAGGGTTGGAGAGACCCAGTACTTC
CASRLRDRVGETQYF
>NA|NA|TRBJ2-2|TRBV2
TGTGCCAGCAGTCCTCGTAGGACGTCACCCGGGGAGCTGTTTTTT
CASSPRRTSPGELFF
>TRBD2|NA|TRBJ2-1|TRBV29-1
TGCAGCGTTGATGGCGGGAGGGACTACAATGAGCAGTTCTTC
CSVDGGRDYNEQFF
>TRBD2|NA|TRBJ2-7|TRBV30
TGTGCCGGTTCCGGGACTAGCGTAGAGCAGTACTTC
CAGSGTSVEQYF
>NA|NA|TRBJ2-1|TRBV7-6
TGTGCCAGCAGCCCACAACGAGGTATCTACAATGAGCAGTTCTTC
CASSPQRGIYNEQFF
>NA|NA|TRBJ2-3|TRBV29-1
TGCAGCGTTGAGGCCCCCTCCGGCAGGGTGAAGTATTTT
CSVEAPSGRVKYF